This TCR beta chain was captured in a study of T-cell memory formation after mild COVID-19. TCRdb re-analysed the 5' RACE reads in MiXCR, keeping a single row per CDR3 protein. The table shows a few hundred thousand distinct CDR3 sequences, with roughly 9.4% occurring only once. The table lists this clonotype with a few counts. This sequence was found in a man younger than 35 who had mild COVID-19 (a few samples of this study predate the infection). Cell type and time point are not known. The sequencing sample was made of PBMCs or a T cell subset sorted from them (not recorded which).

In DNA, the CDR3 is TGTGCCAGCAGTTTCGGGCTAGCGGGGGTTCAAGAGACCCAGTACTTC. Protein product: CASSFGLAGVQETQYF. V is TRBV12-3 or TRBV12-4 and J is TRBJ2-5; 10 positions match TRBD2. V shed 3 bases and J 2 bases; nucleotides not matched to a gene: 6. CDR3 length equals 16 residues.